Sequencing of this T cell receptor beta chain was carried out in a study of cytomegalovirus exposure and HLA in healthy donors. Study results and limitations: The authors listed 150 to 200 TCR beta chains as cytomegalovirus-associated. Rare TCR sequences dominated, though some public TCRs recurred in many donors.

There are 13 residues in the CDR3. V lost 1 base and J lost 2, with 7 bases in between. Germline V gives CDR1 SGHDT, CDR2 YYEEEE. Here immunoSEQ multiplex PCR was the method, and the copy in TCRdb shows in-frame clones only, minus some. Among 71,000 or so clones listed, approximately 93% were seen once. Remarks on this clone: Its antigen remains unidentified.

The source of this sequence is a woman aged 18-29 years in good health and CMV-seropositive. The sample was PBMCs. The genes are TRBV5-6 and TRBJ2-7; a weak D match, TRBD1 (5 bases). The CDR3 DNA follows: TGTGCCAGCAGCTTGCAGGGCCCCTACGAGCAGTACTTC. This codes for CASSLQGPYEQYF.